This T cell receptor (beta chain) originates from a study of T cell responses to AZD1222 COVID-19 vaccine. Overall study findings and caveats: Vaccine-associated CD4 TCRs ranged over spike, dominating at 160-218 and 743-854. Donors, mostly white British, included more females; clonal diversity was possibly underestimated. Of spike-specific TCRs, nearly half reportedly target regions left unmutated in variants.

Data came from immunoSEQ multiplex PCR; TCRdb stores just in-frame clones and leaves some out. The sample yields 150,000 to 200,000 clones, approximately 93% seen once. In the case of this clone: Its antigen is not identified.

The CDR3 has 13 amino acids. Germline CDR1 and CDR2: MNHEY and SMNVEV (reference sequence). Trimming pared 5 bases from V and 6 bases from J, leaving 10 bases between. J is TRBJ2-2 and V is TRBV27, with D maybe TRBD1 (5 bases). Sequencing was performed on peripheral blood, taken on day 0 of AZD1222 vaccination. The TCR sequence derives from an adult in good health. The CDR3 reads CASSVLGAGELFF. In nucleotides, the CDR3 is TGTGCCAGCAGTGTCCTAGGGGCCGGGGAGCTGTTTTTT.